The present entry profiles one T cell receptor (beta chain) with its context. The target antigen is unknown. This CDR3 is built from 14 residues. Germline V lookup: CDR1 KGHDR, CDR2 SFDVKD. V was clipped by 7 bases and J by 4 bases, with 16 bases between them. Sample barcodes and UMIs were carried by the TCR alpha and TCR beta cDNA libraries that 5'RACE generated with constant-segment primers. Via MiXCR, TCRdb re-called the 5' RACE reads, giving one row per CDR3 protein. The profile covers approximately 210,000 distinct CDR3 sequences, with around 19% appearing a single time and roughly 2.4% taken by the ten largest. The entry originates in a study of T-cell memory formation after mild COVID-19. Overall study findings and caveats: Researchers could not confirm that second-wave clones peaking on day 37 targeted SARS-CoV-2. From day 15 to 85, contracting clones were balanced between CD4 and CD8, whereas later expanders leaned toward CD4+.

The rearrangement joins TRBV24-1 to TRBJ2-7; D is possibly TRBD1 (6 bases). This clonotype was sampled from an adult woman who had mild COVID-19 (a few samples of this study predate the infection). Cell type and time point are not known. Sequencing used PBMCs or a T cell subset sorted from them (not recorded which). CDR3 sequence (DNA): TGTGCCACCAGAGCAGGGGTTTCGCCATACGAGCAGTACTTC. It encodes CATRAGVSPYEQYF.